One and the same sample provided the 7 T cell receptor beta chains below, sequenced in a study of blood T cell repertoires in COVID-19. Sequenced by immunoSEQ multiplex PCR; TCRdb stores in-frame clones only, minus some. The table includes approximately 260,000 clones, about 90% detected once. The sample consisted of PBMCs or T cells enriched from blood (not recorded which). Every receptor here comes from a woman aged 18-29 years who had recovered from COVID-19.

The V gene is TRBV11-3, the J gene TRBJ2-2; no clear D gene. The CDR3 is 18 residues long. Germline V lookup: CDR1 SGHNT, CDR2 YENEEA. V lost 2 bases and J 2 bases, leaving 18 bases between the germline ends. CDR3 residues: CASSLNHRFEDNTGELFF. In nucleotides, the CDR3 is TGTGCCAGCAGCTTAAACCATCGATTCGAGGATAACACCGGGGAGCTGTTTTTT.

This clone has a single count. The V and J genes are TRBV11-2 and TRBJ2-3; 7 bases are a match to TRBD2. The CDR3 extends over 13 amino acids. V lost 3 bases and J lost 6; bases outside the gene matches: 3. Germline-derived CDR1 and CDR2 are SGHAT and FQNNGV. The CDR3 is CASSLAGVDTQYF. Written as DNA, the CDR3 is TGTGCCAGCAGCTTGGCGGGAGTCGATACGCAGTATTTT.

The CDR3 sequence is CASIKDNNYGYTF. In nucleotides, the CDR3 is TGTGCCAGTATTAAGGACAATAACTATGGCTACACCTTC. The V call is TRBV19, the J call TRBJ1-2; D might be TRBD1 (5 bases). This CDR3 contains 13 residues. Trimming took off 7 bases at V and 1 base at J, with 10 bases between the two ends. Germline loops: CDR1 LNHDA, CDR2 SQIVND (reference sequence).

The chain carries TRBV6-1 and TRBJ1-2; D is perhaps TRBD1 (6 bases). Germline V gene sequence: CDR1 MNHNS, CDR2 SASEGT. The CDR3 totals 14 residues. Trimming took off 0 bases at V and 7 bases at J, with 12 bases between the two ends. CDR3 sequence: CASSEAGGAIGYTF. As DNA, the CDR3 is TGTGCCAGCAGTGAAGCTGGGGGCGCAATTGGCTACACCTTC.

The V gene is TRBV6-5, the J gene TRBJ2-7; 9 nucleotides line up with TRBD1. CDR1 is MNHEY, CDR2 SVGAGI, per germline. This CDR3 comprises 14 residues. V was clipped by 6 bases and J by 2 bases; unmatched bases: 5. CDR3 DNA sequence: TGTGCCAGCAGGAAGGACAGGGGTACCTACGAGCAGTACTTC. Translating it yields CASRKDRGTYEQYF.

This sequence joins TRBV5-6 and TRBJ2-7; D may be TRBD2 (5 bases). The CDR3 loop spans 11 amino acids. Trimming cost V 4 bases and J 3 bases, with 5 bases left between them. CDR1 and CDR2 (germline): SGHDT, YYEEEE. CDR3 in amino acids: CASSRGYEQYF. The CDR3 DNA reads TGTGCCAGCAGCCGGGGCTACGAGCAGTACTTC.

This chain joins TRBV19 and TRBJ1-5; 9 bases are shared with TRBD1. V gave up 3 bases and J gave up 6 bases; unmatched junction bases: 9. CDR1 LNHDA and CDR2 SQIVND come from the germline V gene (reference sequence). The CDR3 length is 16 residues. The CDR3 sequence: CASSIGQGRFGQPQHF. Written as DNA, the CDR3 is TGTGCCAGTAGTATCGGACAGGGGCGGTTTGGTCAGCCCCAGCATTTT.